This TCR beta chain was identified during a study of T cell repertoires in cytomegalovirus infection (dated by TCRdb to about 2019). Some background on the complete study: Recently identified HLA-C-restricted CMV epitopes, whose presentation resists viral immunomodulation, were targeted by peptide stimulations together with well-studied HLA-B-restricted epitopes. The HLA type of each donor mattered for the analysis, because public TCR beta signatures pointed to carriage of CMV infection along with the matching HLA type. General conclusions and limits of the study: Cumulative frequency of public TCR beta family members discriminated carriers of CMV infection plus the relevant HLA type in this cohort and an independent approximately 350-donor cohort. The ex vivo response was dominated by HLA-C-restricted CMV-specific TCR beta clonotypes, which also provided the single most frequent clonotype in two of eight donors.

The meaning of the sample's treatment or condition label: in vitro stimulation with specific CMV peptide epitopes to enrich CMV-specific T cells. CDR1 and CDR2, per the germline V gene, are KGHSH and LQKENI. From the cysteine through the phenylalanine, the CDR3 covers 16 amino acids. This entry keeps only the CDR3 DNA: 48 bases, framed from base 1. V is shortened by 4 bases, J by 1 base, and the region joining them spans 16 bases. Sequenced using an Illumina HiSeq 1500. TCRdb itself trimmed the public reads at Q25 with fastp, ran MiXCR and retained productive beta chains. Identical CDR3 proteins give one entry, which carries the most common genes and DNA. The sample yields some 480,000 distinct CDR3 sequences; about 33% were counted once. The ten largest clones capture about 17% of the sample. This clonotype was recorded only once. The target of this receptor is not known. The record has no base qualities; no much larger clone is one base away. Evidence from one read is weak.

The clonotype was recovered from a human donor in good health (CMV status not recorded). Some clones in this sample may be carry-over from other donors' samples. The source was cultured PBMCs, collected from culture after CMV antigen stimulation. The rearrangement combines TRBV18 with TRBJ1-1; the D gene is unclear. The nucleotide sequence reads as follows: TGTGCCAGCTCACGCAATCTCCTAGGGCCGAACACTGAAGCTTTCTTT. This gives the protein CASSRNLLGPNTEAFF.